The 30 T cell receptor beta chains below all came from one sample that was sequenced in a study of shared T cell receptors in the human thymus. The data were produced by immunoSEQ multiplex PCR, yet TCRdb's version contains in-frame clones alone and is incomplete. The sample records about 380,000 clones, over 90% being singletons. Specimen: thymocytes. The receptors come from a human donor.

CDR3 DNA: TGTGCCAGCAGTTTATCGTCTCTTGACAGGGAGGGAAAGAACACTGAAGCTTTCTTT. Amino acids: CASSLSSLDREGKNTEAFF. The chain couples TRBV27 to TRBJ1-1; 7 nucleotides match TRBD1. V dropped 0 bases and J dropped 1; count of bases not matched to a gene: 14. Germline assignment: CDR1 MNHEY and CDR2 SMNVEV (reference sequence). The CDR3 is 19 amino acids.

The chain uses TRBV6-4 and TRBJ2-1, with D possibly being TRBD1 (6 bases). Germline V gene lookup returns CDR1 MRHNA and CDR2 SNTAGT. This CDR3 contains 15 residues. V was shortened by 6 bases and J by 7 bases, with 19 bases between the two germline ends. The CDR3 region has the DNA TGTGCCAGCAGCAAAACCCGGGACACCGGGAATGAGCAGTTCTTC. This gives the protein CASSKTRDTGNEQFF.

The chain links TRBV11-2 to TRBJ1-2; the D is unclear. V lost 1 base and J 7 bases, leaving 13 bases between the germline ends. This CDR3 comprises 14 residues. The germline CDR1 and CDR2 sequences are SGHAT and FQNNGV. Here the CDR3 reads CASSLVEECCGYTF. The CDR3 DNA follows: TGTGCCAGCAGCTTAGTTGAGGAATGCTGTGGCTACACCTTC. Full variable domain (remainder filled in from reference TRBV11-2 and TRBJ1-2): EAGVAQSPRYKIIEKRQSVAFWCNPISGHATLYWYQQILGQGPKLLIQFQNNGVVDDSQLPKDRFSAERLKGVDSTLKIQPAKLEDSAVYLCASSLVEECCGYTFGSGTRLTVV.

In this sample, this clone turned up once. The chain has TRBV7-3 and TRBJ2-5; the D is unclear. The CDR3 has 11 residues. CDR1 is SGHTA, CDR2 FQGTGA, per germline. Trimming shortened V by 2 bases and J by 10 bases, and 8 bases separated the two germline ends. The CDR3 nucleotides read TGTGCCAGCAGCTTACGGAACCACCAGTACTTC. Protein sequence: CASSLRNHQYF.

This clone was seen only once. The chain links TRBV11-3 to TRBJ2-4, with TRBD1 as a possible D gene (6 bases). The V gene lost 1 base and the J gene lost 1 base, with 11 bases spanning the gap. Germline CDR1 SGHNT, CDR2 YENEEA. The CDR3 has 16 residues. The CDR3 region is CASSLVRGRAKNIQYF. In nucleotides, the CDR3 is TGTGCCAGCAGCTTAGTCAGGGGTAGGGCCAAAAACATTCAGTACTTC.

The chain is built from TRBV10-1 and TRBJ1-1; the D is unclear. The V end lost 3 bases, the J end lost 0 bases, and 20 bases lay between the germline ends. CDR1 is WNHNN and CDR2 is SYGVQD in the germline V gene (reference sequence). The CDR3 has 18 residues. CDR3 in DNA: TGCGCCAGCAGTGACGGGCGGGCAGTCGTTGGTATGAACACTGAAGCTTTCTTT. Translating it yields CASSDGRAVVGMNTEAFF.

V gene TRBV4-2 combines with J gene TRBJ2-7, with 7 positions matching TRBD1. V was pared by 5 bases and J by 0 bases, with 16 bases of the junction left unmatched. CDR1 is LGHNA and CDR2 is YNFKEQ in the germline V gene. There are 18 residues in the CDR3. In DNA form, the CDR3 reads TGTGCCAGCAGCTTCAGATATAGACACCGGGACAGCTCCTACGAGCAGTACTTC. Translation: CASSFRYRHRDSSYEQYF.

The CDR3 protein is CSGTLVNIQYF. For the CDR3, the DNA is TGCAGTGGGACACTCGTAAACATTCAGTACTTC. This sequence joins TRBV20-1 and TRBJ2-4; a weak D match, TRBD1 (5 bases). The V gene lost 7 bases and the J gene lost 6 bases, with 10 bases spanning the gap. The CDR3 extends over 11 amino acids. Germline V CDR1 and CDR2: DFQATT, SNEGSKA (reference sequence).

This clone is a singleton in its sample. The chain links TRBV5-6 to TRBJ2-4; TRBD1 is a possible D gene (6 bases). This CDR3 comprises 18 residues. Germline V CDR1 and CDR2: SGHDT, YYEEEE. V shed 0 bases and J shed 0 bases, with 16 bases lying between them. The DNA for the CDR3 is TGTGCCAGCAGCTTGGGATCCTGGACAGATCGAGCCAAAAACATTCAGTACTTC. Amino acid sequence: CASSLGSWTDRAKNIQYF.

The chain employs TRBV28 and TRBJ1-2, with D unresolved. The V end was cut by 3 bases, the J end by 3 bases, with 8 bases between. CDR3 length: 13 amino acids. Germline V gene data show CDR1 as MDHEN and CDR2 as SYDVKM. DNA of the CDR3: TGTGCCAGCAGTTTGAAGCAGGACTATGGCTACACCTTC. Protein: CASSLKQDYGYTF.

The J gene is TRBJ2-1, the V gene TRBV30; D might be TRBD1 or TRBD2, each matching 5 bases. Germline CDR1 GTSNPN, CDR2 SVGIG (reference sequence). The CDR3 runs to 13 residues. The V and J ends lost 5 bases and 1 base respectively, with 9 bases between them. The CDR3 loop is CAWGGFSYNEQFF. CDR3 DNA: TGTGCCTGGGGGGGATTTTCCTACAATGAGCAGTTCTTC. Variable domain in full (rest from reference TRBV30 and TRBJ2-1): SQTIHQWPATLVQPVGSPLSLECTVEGTSNPNLYWYRQAAGRGLQLLFYSVGIGQISSEVPQNLSASRPQDRQFILSSKKLLLSDSGFYLCAWGGFSYNEQFFGPGTRLTVL.

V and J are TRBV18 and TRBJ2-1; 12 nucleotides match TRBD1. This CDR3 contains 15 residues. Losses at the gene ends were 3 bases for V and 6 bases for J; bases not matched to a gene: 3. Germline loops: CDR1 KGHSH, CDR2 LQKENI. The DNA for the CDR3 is TGTGCCAGCTCACCGGGACAGGGGGCGATCAATGAGCAGTTCTTC. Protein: CASSPGQGAINEQFF.

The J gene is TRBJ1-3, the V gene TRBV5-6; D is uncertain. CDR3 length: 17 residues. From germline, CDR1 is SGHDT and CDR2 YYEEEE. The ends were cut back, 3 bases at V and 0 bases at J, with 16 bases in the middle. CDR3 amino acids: CASSSTGRESSGNTIYF. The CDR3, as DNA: TGTGCCAGCAGCTCAACCGGTCGGGAGAGCTCTGGAAACACCATATATTTT.

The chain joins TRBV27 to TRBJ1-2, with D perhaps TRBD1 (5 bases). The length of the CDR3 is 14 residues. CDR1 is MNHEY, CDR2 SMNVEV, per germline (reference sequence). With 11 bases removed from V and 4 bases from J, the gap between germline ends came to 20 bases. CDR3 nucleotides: TGTGCCTCCTCTCTATGGGGGACGTCCTATGGCTACACCTTC. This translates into CASSLWGTSYGYTF.

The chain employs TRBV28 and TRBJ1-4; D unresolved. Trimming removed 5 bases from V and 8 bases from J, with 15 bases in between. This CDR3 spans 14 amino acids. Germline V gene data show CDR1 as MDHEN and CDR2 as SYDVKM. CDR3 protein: CASSRTTYREKLFF. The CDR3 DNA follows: TGTGCCAGCAGTCGGACCACTTATCGGGAAAAACTGTTTTTT.

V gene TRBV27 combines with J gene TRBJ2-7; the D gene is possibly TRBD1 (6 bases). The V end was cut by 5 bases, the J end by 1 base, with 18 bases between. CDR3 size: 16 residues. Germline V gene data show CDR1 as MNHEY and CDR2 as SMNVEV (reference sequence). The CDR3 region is CASSGLDRTVSYEQYF. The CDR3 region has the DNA TGTGCCAGCAGTGGCCTGGACCGGACAGTATCCTACGAGCAGTACTTC.

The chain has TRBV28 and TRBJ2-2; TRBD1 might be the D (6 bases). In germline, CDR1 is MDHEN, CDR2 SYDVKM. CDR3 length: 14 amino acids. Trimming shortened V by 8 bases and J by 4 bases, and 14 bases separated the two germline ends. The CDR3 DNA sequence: TGTGCCAGCGCGTCAGGGGTTAGCACCGGGGAGCTGTTTTTT. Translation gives CASASGVSTGELFF.

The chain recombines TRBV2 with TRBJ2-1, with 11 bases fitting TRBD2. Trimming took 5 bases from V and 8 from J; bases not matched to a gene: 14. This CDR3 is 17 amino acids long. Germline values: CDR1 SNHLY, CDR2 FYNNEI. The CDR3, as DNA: TGTGCCAGCAGTACTCGACTAGCGGGGTCCCCCAATCATGAGCAGTTCTTC. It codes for CASSTRLAGSPNHEQFF.

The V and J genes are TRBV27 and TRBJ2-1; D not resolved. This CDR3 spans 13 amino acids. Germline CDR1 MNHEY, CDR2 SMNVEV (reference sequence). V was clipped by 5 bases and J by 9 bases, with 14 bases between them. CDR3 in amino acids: CASSAFFHGEQFF. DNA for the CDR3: TGTGCCAGCAGTGCCTTTTTCCACGGTGAGCAGTTCTTC.

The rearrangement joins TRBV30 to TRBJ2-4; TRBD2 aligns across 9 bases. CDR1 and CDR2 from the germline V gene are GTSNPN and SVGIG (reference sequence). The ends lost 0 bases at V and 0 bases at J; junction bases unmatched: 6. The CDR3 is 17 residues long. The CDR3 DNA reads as TGTGCCTGGAGTGTAAGCCTAGCGGGGCTAGCCAAAAACATTCAGTACTTC. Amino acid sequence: CAWSVSLAGLAKNIQYF.

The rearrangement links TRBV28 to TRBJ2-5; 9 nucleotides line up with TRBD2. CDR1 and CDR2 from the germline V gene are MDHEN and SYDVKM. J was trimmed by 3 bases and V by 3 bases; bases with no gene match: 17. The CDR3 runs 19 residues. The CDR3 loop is CASSFQGTEREVPEETQYF. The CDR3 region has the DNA TGTGCCAGCAGTTTCCAGGGGACTGAGCGGGAGGTCCCCGAAGAGACCCAGTACTTC.

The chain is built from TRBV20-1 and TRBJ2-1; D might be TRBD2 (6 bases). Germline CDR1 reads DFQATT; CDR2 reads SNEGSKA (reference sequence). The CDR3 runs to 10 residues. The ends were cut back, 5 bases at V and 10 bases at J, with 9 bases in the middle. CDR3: CSAGGSEQFF. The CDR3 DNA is TGCAGTGCTGGGGGGAGCGAGCAGTTCTTC.

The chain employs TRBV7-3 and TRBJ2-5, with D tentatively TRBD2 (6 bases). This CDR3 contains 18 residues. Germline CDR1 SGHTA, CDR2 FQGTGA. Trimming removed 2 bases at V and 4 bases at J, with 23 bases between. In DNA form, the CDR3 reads TGTGCCAGCAGCTTAGGGTCGTTGCCCCGGGAGCGTTTAGAGACCCAGTACTTC. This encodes CASSLGSLPRERLETQYF.

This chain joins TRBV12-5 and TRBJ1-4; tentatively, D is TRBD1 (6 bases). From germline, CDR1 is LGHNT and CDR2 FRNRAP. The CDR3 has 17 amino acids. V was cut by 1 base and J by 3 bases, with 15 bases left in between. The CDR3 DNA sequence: TGTGCTAGTGGTTTGGATTCCCGGGACAATCCTAATGAAAAACTGTTTTTT. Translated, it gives CASGLDSRDNPNEKLFF.

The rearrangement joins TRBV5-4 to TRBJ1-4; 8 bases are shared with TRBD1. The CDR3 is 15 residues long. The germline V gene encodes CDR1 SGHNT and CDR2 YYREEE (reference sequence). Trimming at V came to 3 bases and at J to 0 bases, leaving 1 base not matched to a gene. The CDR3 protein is CASSSDRATNEKLFF. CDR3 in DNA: TGTGCCAGCAGCTCGGACAGGGCAACTAATGAAAAACTGTTTTTT.

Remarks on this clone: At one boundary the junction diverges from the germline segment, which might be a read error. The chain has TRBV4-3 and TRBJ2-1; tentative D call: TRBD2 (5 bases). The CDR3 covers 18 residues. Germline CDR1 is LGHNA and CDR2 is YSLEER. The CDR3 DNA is TGCGCCAGCAGCCATGAACTCTTGAGGGTACGGTCCTACAATGGGCAGTTCTTC. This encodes CASSHELLRVRSYNGQFF.

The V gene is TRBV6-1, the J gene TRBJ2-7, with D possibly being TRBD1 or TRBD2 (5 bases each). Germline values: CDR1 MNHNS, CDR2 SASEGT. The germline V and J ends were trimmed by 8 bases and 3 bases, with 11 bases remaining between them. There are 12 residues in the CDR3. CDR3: CASRGNHYEQYF. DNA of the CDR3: TGTGCCAGCCGGGGCAATCACTACGAGCAGTACTTC.

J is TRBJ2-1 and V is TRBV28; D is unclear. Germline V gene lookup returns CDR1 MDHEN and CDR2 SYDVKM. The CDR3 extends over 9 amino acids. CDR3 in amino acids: CRVHNEQFF. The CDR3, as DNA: TGTAGGGTACACAATGAGCAGTTCTTC.

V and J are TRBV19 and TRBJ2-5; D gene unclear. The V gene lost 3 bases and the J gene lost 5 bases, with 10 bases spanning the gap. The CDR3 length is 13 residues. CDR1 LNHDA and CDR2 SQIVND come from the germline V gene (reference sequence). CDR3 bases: TGTGCCAGTAGTATGGAAGGGATGGAGACCCAGTACTTC. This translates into CASSMEGMETQYF.

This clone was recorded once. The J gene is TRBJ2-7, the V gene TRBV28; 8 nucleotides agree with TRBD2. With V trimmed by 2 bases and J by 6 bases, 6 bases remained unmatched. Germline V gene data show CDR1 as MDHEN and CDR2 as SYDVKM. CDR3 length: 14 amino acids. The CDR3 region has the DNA TGTGCCAGCAGTTTAAAAGCGGGGGTAAGCGAGCAGTACTTC. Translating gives CASSLKAGVSEQYF.